This TCR beta chain was recorded in a study of blood T cells in healthy people across ages. On the study more broadly: The capture of about one barcoded beta molecule per two T cells was achieved by template switching.

In its sample, this clonotype was seen once. The antigen remains unidentified. This may be a read error, as it is one base from a much larger clone. General study findings and limits: Possibly confounding the expanded clonotype changes was the fact that donor CMV status was unknown.

Next came a second PCR, run for roughly 6 to 11 cycles, which used a sample-barcoded 5' primer along with a J-beta primer mix. TCRdb re-derived calls from the 5' RACE reads in MiXCR, one entry per CDR3 protein. The sample lists around 670,000 distinct CDR3 sequences, about 28% occurring once. The CDR3 contains 13 residues. Germline assignment: CDR1 MNHEY and CDR2 SVGAGI. The sequenced material came from blood. This TCR derives from a woman at least 80 years old in good health. V and J are TRBV6-5 and TRBJ2-2; D is perhaps TRBD2 (5 bases). For the CDR3, the DNA is TGTGCCAGCAGTTACCCTAACACCGGGGAGCGGTTTTTT. The encoded protein is CASSYPNTGERFF.